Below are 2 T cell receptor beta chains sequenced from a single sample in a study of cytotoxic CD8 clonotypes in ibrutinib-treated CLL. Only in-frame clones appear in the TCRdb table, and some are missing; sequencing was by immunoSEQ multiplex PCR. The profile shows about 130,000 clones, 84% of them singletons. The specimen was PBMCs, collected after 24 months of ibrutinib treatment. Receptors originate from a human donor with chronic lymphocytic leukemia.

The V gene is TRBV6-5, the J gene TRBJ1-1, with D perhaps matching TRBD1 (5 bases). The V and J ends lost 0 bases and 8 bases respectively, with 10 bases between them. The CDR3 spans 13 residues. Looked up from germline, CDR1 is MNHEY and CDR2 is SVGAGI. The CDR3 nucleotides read TGTGCCAGCAGTTACTCGAGGGACGGCGAAGCTTTCTTT. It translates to CASSYSRDGEAFF.

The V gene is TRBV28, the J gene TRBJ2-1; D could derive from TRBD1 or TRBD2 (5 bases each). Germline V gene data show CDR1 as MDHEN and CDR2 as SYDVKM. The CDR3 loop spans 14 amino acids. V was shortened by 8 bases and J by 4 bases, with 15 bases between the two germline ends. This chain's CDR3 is CASAPGTVYNEQFF. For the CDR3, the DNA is TGTGCCAGCGCCCCAGGGACGGTTTACAATGAGCAGTTCTTC.